These 28 T cell receptor beta chains originate from one sample sequenced in a study of cytomegalovirus exposure and HLA in healthy donors. TCRdb's table, derived via immunoSEQ multiplex PCR, lists solely in-frame clones and lacks some. There are roughly 270,000 clones in the sample; around 87% occur only once, and about 0.9% lies in the top ten. The material sequenced was PBMCs. The receptors here all came from a woman aged 18-30 years in good health and CMV-seronegative.

The J gene is TRBJ1-2, the V gene TRBV15; 7 bases are a match to TRBD1. Germline values: CDR1 LNHNV, CDR2 YYDKDF (reference sequence). This CDR3 contains 14 residues. Trimming at V came to 2 bases and at J to 4 bases, leaving 4 bases not matched to a gene. The CDR3 bases are TGTGCCACCAGCAGAACGGACAGGCTCTATGGCTACACCTTC. It translates to CATSRTDRLYGYTF.

Comments on this clone: Other DNA sequences in this sample translate to the same CDR3. This chain connects TRBV6-5 to TRBJ1-3; no clear D. Germline V lookup: CDR1 MNHEY, CDR2 SVGAGI. Trimming took off 2 bases at V and 3 bases at J, with 5 bases between the two ends. This CDR3 contains 13 residues. DNA of the CDR3: TGTGCCAGCAGTTACCGGGGTGGAAACACCATATATTTT. Encoded protein: CASSYRGGNTIYF.

V gene TRBV5-6 combines with J gene TRBJ2-2, with TRBD2 identical over 13 bases. Germline CDR1 and CDR2: SGHDT and YYEEEE. This CDR3 comprises 16 residues. The J segment lost 4 bases and the V segment lost 4 bases, leaving 4 bases of the junction unmatched. The chain's CDR3 is CASSLGTSGITGELFF. For the CDR3, the DNA is TGTGCCAGCAGCCTAGGGACTAGCGGGATCACCGGGGAGCTGTTTTTT.

The chain is built from TRBV6-1 and TRBJ2-7; 11 bases are a match to TRBD1. Germline CDR1 and CDR2: MNHNS and SASEGT. V lost 7 bases to trimming and J lost 2 bases; unmatched junction nucleotides: 7. The CDR3 contains 15 residues. CDR3 DNA: TGTGCCAGCAACCCCCGGGACAGGGGGACCTACGAGCAGTACTTC. Its translation is CASNPRDRGTYEQYF.

V and J are TRBV27 and TRBJ2-2, with D possibly being TRBD2 (5 bases). This CDR3 comprises 14 residues. Trimming took 0 bases from V and 5 from J, leaving 7 bases between them. Germline lookup yields CDR1 MNHEY and CDR2 SMNVEV (reference sequence). For the CDR3, the DNA is TGTGCCAGCAGTTTATCGAGGGCTACCGGGGAGCTGTTTTTT. Residues: CASSLSRATGELFF.

The V call is TRBV4-1, the J call TRBJ1-2; a possible D gene is TRBD1 (6 bases). Germline V gene data show CDR1 as MGHRA and CDR2 as YSYEKL. V gave up 4 bases and J gave up 0 bases, with 9 bases separating them. The CDR3 covers 14 residues. The CDR3 sequence: CASSPEGANYGYTF. CDR3 DNA sequence: TGCGCCAGCAGCCCCGAGGGGGCTAACTATGGCTACACCTTC.

The chain carries TRBV5-1 and TRBJ2-1; 10 bases agree with TRBD2. After removal of 0 bases from V and 7 bases from J, the junction contained 13 bases not matched to a gene. The germline gives CDR1 SGHRS, CDR2 YFSETQ. The CDR3 totals 18 residues. CDR3 residues: CASSLVRGAGGPRNEQFF. The DNA for the CDR3 is TGCGCCAGCAGCTTGGTGAGGGGAGCGGGAGGGCCGAGGAATGAGCAGTTCTTC.

This clone was counted a single time. CDR3 protein: CASSIGTGSGEQFF. CDR3 coding DNA: TGTGCCAGCAGCATCGGGACAGGGAGTGGGGAGCAGTTCTTC. V gene TRBV7-3 combines with J gene TRBJ2-1, with TRBD1 identical over 9 bases. The CDR3 spans 14 residues. V was clipped by 5 bases and J by 10 bases; unmatched bases: 9. Germline V gives CDR1 SGHTA, CDR2 FQGTGA.

V and J are TRBV27 and TRBJ1-5, with D unresolved. Between the trimmed V and J ends, which lost 4 bases and 4 bases, there was a span of 5 bases. Germline V gives CDR1 MNHEY, CDR2 SMNVEV (reference sequence). The CDR3 is 12 residues long. The CDR3 reads CASSYLNQPQHF. The DNA of the CDR3 is TGTGCCAGCAGTTACTTAAATCAGCCCCAGCATTTT.

The count of this clone is one. This sequence joins TRBV14 and TRBJ2-5; 7 positions agree with TRBD2. The trim removed 8 bases at V and 6 bases at J, leaving 9 bases unmatched. The germline V gene has CDR1 SGHDN and CDR2 FVKESK. The CDR3 length is 13 residues. The CDR3 bases are TGTGCCAGCGGCAGCGGGATGCGTAAGACCCAGTACTTC. This codes for CASGSGMRKTQYF. Full variable domain (outside the CDR3, taken from reference TRBV14 and TRBJ2-5): EAGVTQFPSHSVIEKGQTVTLRCDPISGHDNLYWYRRVMGKEIKFLLHFVKESKQDESGMPNNRFLAERTGGTYSTLKVQPAELEDSGVYFCASGSGMRKTQYFGPGTRLLVL.

V and J are TRBV2 and TRBJ2-3; 7 bases align to TRBD2. The CDR3 length is 15 residues. Losses at the gene ends were 7 bases for V and 4 bases for J; bases not matched to a gene: 11. Germline V gene sequence: CDR1 SNHLY, CDR2 FYNNEI. The CDR3 loop reads CASKRDGGSPDTQYF. The CDR3 region has the DNA TGTGCCAGCAAAAGGGACGGGGGGTCCCCAGATACGCAGTATTTT.

The chain has TRBV2 and TRBJ1-2; D possibly corresponds to TRBD1 (5 bases). The V gene lost 2 bases and the J gene lost 4 bases, with 23 bases spanning the gap. The CDR3 is 18 amino acids. The V gene's germline CDR1 is SNHLY and CDR2 FYNNEI. The CDR3 loop is CASSEPPRQGGASYGYTF. The CDR3 nucleotides read TGTGCCAGCAGTGAACCACCTCGGCAGGGTGGAGCAAGCTATGGCTACACCTTC.

The CDR3 DNA reads TGTGCCATCAGGGGACTAGCTCACAATGAGCAGTTCTTC. It yields the protein CAIRGLAHNEQFF. The gene calls are TRBV10-3 and TRBJ2-1, with 9 bases identical to TRBD2. Per germline, CDR1 ENHRY and CDR2 SYGVKD. The CDR3 length is 13 residues. Trimming took 6 bases from V and 5 from J; bases not matched to a gene: 2.

The chain uses TRBV6-6 and TRBJ2-3; 10 nucleotides align to TRBD2. The germline V gene encodes CDR1 MNHNY and CDR2 SVGAGI (reference sequence). CDR3 size: 16 residues. Trimming removed 0 bases from V and 7 bases from J; junction bases left unmatched: 7. The DNA for the CDR3 is TGTGCCAGCAGTTACTCGAGCGGGAGGGCCCACAATACGCAGTATTTT. This encodes CASSYSSGRAHNTQYF.

This clone was detected once. The chain carries TRBV29-1 and TRBJ2-1; TRBD2 matches 12 bases. CDR1 is SQVTM, CDR2 ANQGSEA, per germline. This CDR3 has 18 residues. V was pared by 7 bases and J by 4 bases, with 17 bases of the junction left unmatched. CDR3 protein: CSATLRTSGVYPYNEQFF. CDR3 coding DNA: TGCAGCGCTACACTACGGACTAGCGGGGTGTACCCATACAATGAGCAGTTCTTC.

V and J are TRBV5-4 and TRBJ1-1, with 7 bases lining up with TRBD1. The CDR3 contains 14 residues. The germline CDR1 and CDR2 sequences are SGHNT and YYREEE (reference sequence). V lost 4 bases and J lost 1; bases outside the gene matches: 4. The CDR3 loop reads CASSRDRPNTEAFF. The CDR3 DNA reads TGTGCCAGCAGCCGGGACAGACCGAACACTGAAGCTTTCTTT.

The chain combines TRBV7-9 with TRBJ2-7; D remains ambiguous. V lost 3 bases and J 0 bases, leaving 6 bases between the germline ends. CDR1 is SEHNR, CDR2 FQNEAQ, per germline (reference sequence). The length of the CDR3 is 13 residues. This CDR3 is CASSFPHSYEQYF. The CDR3 nucleotides are TGTGCCAGCAGCTTCCCACACTCCTACGAGCAGTACTTC. The full variable domain, its missing parts supplied by reference TRBV7-9 and TRBJ2-7, is DTGVSQNPRHKITKRGQNVTFRCDPISEHNRLYWYRQTLGQGPEFLTYFQNEAQLEKSRLLSDRFSAERPKGSFSTLEIQRTEQGDSAMYLCASSFPHSYEQYFGPGTRLTVT.

This clone was counted a single time. The genes are TRBV28 and TRBJ2-7; 7 bases match TRBD2. CDR1 is MDHEN, CDR2 SYDVKM, per germline. With V trimmed by 7 bases and J by 6 bases, 6 bases remained unmatched. CDR3 size: 12 residues. CDR3 sequence (DNA): TGTGCCAGCACCCTTTGGGGGGGCGAGCAGTACTTC. Translated, it gives CASTLWGGEQYF.

The chain is built from TRBV7-2 and TRBJ2-1; D may be TRBD1 (6 bases). Trimming took 5 bases from V and 4 from J, leaving 21 bases between them. Germline CDR1 reads SGHTA; CDR2 reads FQGNSA. The CDR3 contains 17 residues. Here the CDR3 reads CASSPAPMLTGYNEQFF. The DNA for the CDR3 is TGTGCCAGCAGCCCTGCCCCCATGTTGACAGGTTACAATGAGCAGTTCTTC.

The count of this clone is one. V gene TRBV30 combines with J gene TRBJ2-5; tentatively, D is TRBD2 (6 bases). Trimming stripped 4 bases from V and 13 bases from J, with 13 bases between. Per the germline V gene, CDR1 is GTSNPN and CDR2 is SVGIG (reference sequence). The CDR3 is 10 amino acids. CDR3 region: CAWKRAPRYF. CDR3 bases: TGTGCCTGGAAGCGGGCCCCCCGGTACTTC.

The V gene is TRBV6-4, the J gene TRBJ2-3; 10 nucleotides line up with TRBD1. Trimming at V came to 0 bases and at J to 1 base, leaving 1 base not matched to a gene. CDR1 and CDR2 from the germline V gene are MRHNA and SNTAGT. The CDR3 is made up of 16 amino acids. The CDR3 loop is CASSDSGTGGTDTQYF. The CDR3 DNA follows: TGTGCCAGCAGTGACTCCGGGACAGGGGGCACAGATACGCAGTATTTT.

In this sample, this clone turned up a few times. CDR3: CASRGGLGQYF. In nucleotides, the CDR3 is TGTGCCAGCAGGGGAGGGTTAGGGCAGTACTTC. The chain links TRBV2 to TRBJ2-7; 7 bases align to TRBD2. CDR1 is SNHLY and CDR2 is FYNNEI in the germline V gene. The CDR3 loop spans 11 amino acids. The ends lost 6 bases at V and 9 bases at J; junction bases unmatched: 5.

The chain has TRBV14 and TRBJ1-2; 12 bases align to TRBD1. V lost 4 bases and J lost 4; bases outside the gene matches: 4. Germline V gene data show CDR1 as SGHDN and CDR2 as FVKESK. The CDR3 length is 15 residues. CDR3 protein: CASSLGTGGVYGYTF. The CDR3 region has the DNA TGTGCCAGCAGCCTCGGGACAGGGGGCGTCTATGGCTACACCTTC.

This clone was detected only once. V gene TRBV5-4 combines with J gene TRBJ1-4; D is uncertain. Trimming took off 7 bases at V and 7 bases at J, with 8 bases between the two ends. Germline values: CDR1 SGHNT, CDR2 YYREEE (reference sequence). CDR3 length: 11 residues. CDR3 coding DNA: TGTGCCAGCGGCGACACTGAAAAACTGTTTTTT. As protein: CASGDTEKLFF.

This CDR3 reads CASSNTGGTEGLYEQYF. The CDR3 DNA sequence: TGTGCCAGCAGCAACACAGGAGGGACCGAGGGCCTCTACGAGCAGTACTTC. This sequence joins TRBV21-1 and TRBJ2-7; the table calls TRBD2, which could not be checked here. TRBV21-1 has pseudogene status. This CDR3 comprises 17 residues.

V usage is TRBV7-2 and J usage is TRBJ2-1; no clear D. CDR3 length: 12 amino acids. The ends were cut back, 5 bases at V and 6 bases at J, with 8 bases in the middle. Germline lookup yields CDR1 SGHTA and CDR2 FQGNSA. The CDR3 sequence is CASSGLSNEQFF. The CDR3 region has the DNA TGTGCCAGCAGCGGGCTATCCAATGAGCAGTTCTTC.

The chain employs TRBV29-1 and TRBJ1-2; D is possibly TRBD1 (5 bases). The V end lost 3 bases, the J end lost 2 bases, and 16 bases lay between the germline ends. The CDR3 is 15 amino acids. Germline V gene data show CDR1 as SQVTM and CDR2 as ANQGSEA. This CDR3 is CSVELSWTTNYGYTF. The CDR3 nucleotides read TGCAGCGTTGAGTTGAGCTGGACAACAAACTATGGCTACACCTTC.

The V and J genes are TRBV2 and TRBJ2-1, with D possibly matching TRBD1 (5 bases). Germline values: CDR1 SNHLY, CDR2 FYNNEI. The germline V and J ends were trimmed by 2 bases and 9 bases, with 11 bases remaining between them. This CDR3 has 13 amino acids. The chain's CDR3 is CASSEWQGGEQFF. CDR3 sequence (DNA): TGTGCCAGCAGTGAATGGCAGGGCGGTGAGCAGTTCTTC. The entire variable domain, with the rest obtained from reference TRBV2 and TRBJ2-1, is as follows: EPEVTQTPSHQVTQMGQEVILRCVPISNHLYFYWYRQILGQKVEFLVSFYNNEISEKSEIFDDQFSVERPDGSNFTLKIRSTKLEDSAMYFCASSEWQGGEQFFGPGTRLTVL.